This T cell receptor (beta chain) was recovered during a study of memory CD4+ T cells and cytomegalovirus serostatus. This CDR3 spans 11 amino acids. Looked up from germline, CDR1 is MDHEN and CDR2 is SYDVKM. Trimming removed 3 bases at V and 8 bases at J, with 4 bases between. Here immunoSEQ multiplex PCR was the method, and the copy in TCRdb shows in-frame clones only, minus some. This table holds around 99,000 clones, about 80% found once. The sort gate was single viable CD3+CD4+CD8-CD45RO+ cells for memory CD4+ T cells. The gene calls are TRBV28 and TRBJ1-4; D is unresolved. The sample taken for sequencing was memory CD4+ T cells from blood. The TCR was taken from an adult in good health and CMV-seropositive. CDR3 sequence reads: CASSLWEKLFF. The CDR3 DNA reads TGTGCCAGCAGTTTGTGGGAAAAACTGTTTTTT. The whole variable domain, remainder taken from reference TRBV28 and TRBJ1-4, is DVKVTQSSRYLVKRTGEKVFLECVQDMDHENMFWYRQDPGLGLRLIYFSYDVKMKEKGDIPEGYSVSREKKERFSLILESASTNQTSMYLCASSLWEKLFFGSGTQLSVL.